These 21 T cell receptor beta chains originate from one sample sequenced in a study of cytomegalovirus exposure and HLA in healthy donors. Primers: 60 Vbeta forward and 13 Jbeta reverse. The protocol was immunoSEQ multiplex PCR, while the TCRdb copy is restricted to in-frame clones and leaves out a portion. Counted here are approximately 150,000 clones, around 80% occurring once; the ten biggest clones make up 4.9%. The source material was PBMCs. Receptor source: a male donor in good health and CMV-seronegative.

This clone was observed a handful of times. The chain uses TRBV6-6 and TRBJ2-2; 7 bases match TRBD2. The CDR3 has 13 amino acids. V lost 10 bases, J lost 1 base, and 3 bases stayed unmatched. Germline V CDR1 and CDR2: MNHNY, SVGAGI (reference sequence). The CDR3 protein is CATQRGNTGELFF. The CDR3 bases are TGTGCCACCCAGCGGGGGAACACCGGGGAGCTGTTTTTT.

The CDR3 is CASRGDRGGWSPLHF. The CDR3 DNA reads as TGTGCCAGCAGGGGCGACAGGGGTGGTTGGTCACCCCTCCACTTT. The V call is TRBV2, the J call TRBJ1-6, with TRBD1 matching 8 bases. The CDR3 is 15 amino acids. J gave up 10 bases and V 6 bases, and 11 bases lay outside the gene matches. Per the germline V gene, CDR1 is SNHLY and CDR2 is FYNNEI.

This clone has just a few counts. The V call is TRBV7-9, the J call TRBJ1-4; 7 positions match TRBD1. Germline CDR1 SEHNR, CDR2 FQNEAQ (reference sequence). The CDR3 contains 15 residues. V dropped 5 bases and J dropped 6; count of bases not matched to a gene: 9. CDR3 in amino acids: CASSPPGTDYEKLFF. In DNA form, the CDR3 reads TGTGCCAGCAGCCCGCCTGGGACAGACTATGAAAAACTGTTTTTT.

The rearrangement joins TRBV5-5 to TRBJ2-3; D is uncertain. V was trimmed by 4 bases and J by 2 bases, leaving 5 bases between them. There are 12 residues in the CDR3. Germline V gene sequence: CDR1 SGHKS, CDR2 YYEKEE (reference sequence). The CDR3 DNA reads as TGTGCCAGCAGCCCCAACACAGATACGCAGTATTTT. Its translation: CASSPNTDTQYF.

The rearrangement uses TRBV6-5 and TRBJ2-1, with 10 bases fitting TRBD2. This CDR3 contains 15 residues. The V and J ends lost 0 bases and 8 bases, in that order; junction bases with no gene match: 4. Germline lookup yields CDR1 MNHEY and CDR2 SVGAGI. CDR3 DNA: TGTGCCAGCAGTTACTCTAGCGGGGGGAGGGATGAGCAGTTCTTC. Translated, it gives CASSYSSGGRDEQFF.

This rearrangement joins TRBV10-3 to TRBJ2-2; D is perhaps TRBD1 (5 bases). The CDR3 spans 14 residues. The germline V gene has CDR1 ENHRY and CDR2 SYGVKD. The V end was cut by 6 bases, the J end by 3 bases, with 11 bases between. CDR3: CAIRDRDYTGELFF. The CDR3 DNA reads TGTGCCATCAGAGACAGAGATTACACCGGGGAGCTGTTTTTT.

The V and J genes are TRBV6-7 and TRBJ1-4; 7 bases map to TRBD1. TRBV6-7 is recorded as an ORF, its role being uncertain. The V segment lost 1 base and the J segment 8 bases; nucleotides outside the gene matches: 10. The CDR3 consists of 16 residues. The CDR3, as DNA: TGTGCCAGCAGTTACTTCGAAGGCAGGGGGTGGGAAAAACTGTTTTTT. Protein sequence: CASSYFEGRGWEKLFF.

The chain links TRBV30 to TRBJ1-5; D perhaps matches TRBD1 (5 bases). V lost 3 bases and J lost 4, with 13 bases in between. The CDR3 is 14 residues long. CDR1 is GTSNPN and CDR2 is SVGIG in the germline V gene (reference sequence). The CDR3 DNA reads TGTGCCTGGAGGGTGGACATGGGGAATCAGCCCCAGCATTTT. It translates to CAWRVDMGNQPQHF.

This rearrangement joins TRBV18 to TRBJ1-1; D might be TRBD1 (6 bases). Germline loops: CDR1 KGHSH, CDR2 LQKENI. The CDR3 has 15 residues. V gave up 3 bases and J gave up 5 bases, with 16 bases separating them. The CDR3 loop reads CASSPQGREKTEAFF. The CDR3 nucleotides are TGTGCCAGCTCACCGCAGGGGAGAGAGAAGACTGAAGCTTTCTTT.

The gene calls are TRBV7-3 and TRBJ2-1, with 7 positions matching TRBD2. From germline, CDR1 is SGHTA and CDR2 FQGTGA. V was clipped by 6 bases and J by 4 bases; unmatched bases: 12. This CDR3 comprises 16 residues. This CDR3 reads CASSGRAGVGYNEQFF. For the CDR3, the DNA is TGTGCCAGCAGTGGGAGGGCGGGAGTCGGGTACAATGAGCAGTTCTTC.

J is TRBJ2-7 and V is TRBV2, with D perhaps TRBD2 (6 bases). The V gene's germline CDR1 is SNHLY and CDR2 FYNNEI. The CDR3 covers 15 residues. Trimming removed 6 bases from V and 4 bases from J, with 19 bases in between. The CDR3 reads CASRGELTGRYEQYF. CDR3 sequence (DNA): TGTGCCAGCAGGGGAGAACTTACGGGGAGGTACGAGCAGTACTTC.

The rearrangement uses TRBV29-1 and TRBJ2-1, with 14 bases aligning to TRBD2. The germline CDR1 and CDR2 sequences are SQVTM and ANQGSEA. J lost 4 bases, V lost 6 bases, and 5 bases had no gene match. The CDR3 runs to 15 residues. The CDR3 nucleotides read TGCAGCGTGACTAGCGGGGGGGCTGCATACAATGAGCAGTTCTTC. Translating gives CSVTSGGAAYNEQFF.

CDR3 protein: CASSLTGGNNQPQHF. CDR3 bases: TGCGCCAGCAGTCTGACAGGGGGCAACAATCAGCCCCAGCATTTT. The chain links TRBV5-1 to TRBJ1-5; TRBD1 agrees at 10 bases. Germline V gene data show CDR1 as SGHRS and CDR2 as YFSETQ. CDR3 size: 15 residues. Trimming took 5 bases from V and 3 from J; bases not matched to a gene: 5.

The chain recombines TRBV27 with TRBJ1-6; no definite D call. V lost 3 bases, J lost 8 bases, and 14 bases lay in between. This CDR3 spans 15 amino acids. In germline, CDR1 is MNHEY, CDR2 SMNVEV (reference sequence). The chain's CDR3 is CASSLTFGNHSPLHF. For the CDR3, the DNA is TGTGCCAGCAGTTTGACTTTCGGTAATCATTCACCCCTCCACTTT.

Details on this clone: One end of the junction fails to match germline, which may point to a read error. V is TRBV6-1 and J is TRBJ2-7, with 11 bases that match TRBD2. The CDR3 is 14 amino acids. CDR1 MNHNS and CDR2 SASEGT come from the germline V gene. CDR3 sequence (DNA): TGTGCCGGCAGGGGGACTAGCGGAACCTACGAGCAGTACTTC. It is translated as CAGRGTSGTYEQYF.

This rearrangement joins TRBV18 to TRBJ1-1; TRBD1 matches 9 bases. V dropped 1 base and J dropped 0; count of bases not matched to a gene: 15. The CDR3 is made up of 20 amino acids. Germline values: CDR1 KGHSH, CDR2 LQKENI. The CDR3 DNA follows: TGTGCCAGCTCACCACGGGGACAGGGTCTTGTCGGGACCCTGAACACTGAAGCTTTCTTT. Its translation is CASSPRGQGLVGTLNTEAFF.

The chain recombines TRBV27 with TRBJ1-2; D unclear. The CDR3 sequence is 14 residues long. Per germline, CDR1 MNHEY and CDR2 SMNVEV (reference sequence). The germline V and J ends were trimmed by 2 bases and 0 bases, with 7 bases remaining between them. In DNA form, the CDR3 reads TGTGCCAGCAGTTTAAGGGAGGCTAACTATGGCTACACCTTC. As protein: CASSLREANYGYTF.

The CDR3 region is CAWSGGSYEQYF. The CDR3 nucleotides read TGTGCCTGGAGTGGTGGGAGTTACGAGCAGTACTTC. The V gene is TRBV30, the J gene TRBJ2-5; D possibly corresponds to TRBD2 (5 bases). The end of the DNA fits TRBJ2-7 better, so the J call may be wrong. This CDR3 is built from 12 residues. Germline assignment: CDR1 GTSNPN and CDR2 SVGIG (reference sequence).

This clone has a single count. The rearrangement joins TRBV28 to TRBJ2-4; 7 nucleotides align to TRBD1. Germline CDR1 and CDR2: MDHEN and SYDVKM. The CDR3 is made up of 14 amino acids. J lost 11 bases, V lost 3 bases, and 10 bases had no gene match. CDR3 sequence reads: CASSFKGGGFFQYF. The CDR3 DNA follows: TGTGCCAGCAGTTTCAAAGGGGGCGGGTTTTTTCAGTACTTC.

The V gene is TRBV5-1, the J gene TRBJ2-1; 10 positions match TRBD2. Germline V CDR1 and CDR2: SGHRS, YFSETQ. V shed 0 bases, J shed 7 bases, and the junction held 10 bases outside the gene matches. The CDR3 spans 17 residues. CDR3 coding DNA: TGCGCCAGCAGCTTGGGAACTCTAGCGGGAGTTAAGAATGAGCAGTTCTTC. It encodes CASSLGTLAGVKNEQFF.

V gene TRBV4-1 combines with J gene TRBJ1-3; D is uncertain. Deletions cut 3 bases from V and 6 bases from J, with 12 bases between. From germline, CDR1 is MGHRA and CDR2 YSYEKL. The CDR3 spans 14 residues. The DNA for the CDR3 is TGCGCCAGCAGCCATCGCGGGCGGTTAAACACCATATATTTT. Translating it yields CASSHRGRLNTIYF.